This TCR beta chain was sequenced for a study of blood T cell repertoires in COVID-19. Overall study: In each case, the material was cDNA or gDNA derived from T cells, B-cell-depleted T cells, or PBMCs.

Authors' analysis steps: How many nucleated cells were present was estimated from reference gene primer amplification. Measured with immunoSEQ multiplex PCR; TCRdb has only the in-frame clones, and not every one. V and J calls and clone size are given by that table; D and trimming were obtained from the DNA. Of 62,000 or so clones listed, approximately 86% are singletons. This CDR3 spans 16 amino acids. Germline V gene data show CDR1 as SGDLS and CDR2 as YYNGEE. V gave up 0 bases and J gave up 3 bases; unmatched junction bases: 2. The sequencing sample was made of peripheral blood. The chain couples TRBV9 to TRBJ2-1; 11 bases are shared with TRBD2. The receptor was isolated from a woman between 55 and 75 years old with acute or convalescent COVID-19. The CDR3 sequence: CASSVVGLAGYNEQFF. DNA of the CDR3: TGTGCCAGCAGCGTAGTTGGACTAGCGGGCTACAATGAGCAGTTCTTC.